This note documents a single T cell receptor (beta chain) sequence. Its antigen is not identified. This record belongs to a study of shared clonotypes between healthy human individuals. In the CD4+ fraction, cells were divided into CD45RA+ naive and CD45RA-negative memory subsets. The sorted-subset replicate PCRs were given around 200 ng DNA, which is roughly 30,000 T cell genomes. This table comes from immunoSEQ multiplex PCR, and its TCRdb copy is limited to in-frame clones, with some not included. The sample lists around 550,000 clones; 96% were seen once. CDR1 and CDR2 (germline): MDHEN, SYDVKM. This CDR3 region has 18 residues. Trimming pared 3 bases from V and 5 bases from J, leaving 20 bases between. Overall study findings and caveats: Among non-shared clonotypes, generation probabilities were lower than among those shared by all four donors.

This receptor was taken from a woman aged 25 to 39 in good health. Sequenced: naive CD4+ T cells sorted from blood. Subset meaning: CD45RA+ positively selected. The chain links TRBV28 to TRBJ1-6; the D gene is possibly TRBD1 (5 bases). The chain's CDR3 is CASSFRWVSRGNNSPLHF. The CDR3 bases are TGTGCCAGCAGTTTTCGTTGGGTTTCAAGGGGAAATAATTCACCCCTCCACTTT.